This entry lists 17 T cell receptor beta chains sequenced from one sample in a study of technical replicates of blood from a handful of donors. Repertoires were generated with immunoSEQ multiplex PCR, while TCRdb's copy carries only in-frame clones and drops some. The table has under 85,000 clones, around nine tenths seen once. The sequenced sample consisted of T cells isolated from PBMCs. These receptors originate from a human donor in good health.

The chain joins TRBV30 to TRBJ1-2, with a possible D match to TRBD1 (6 bases). The CDR3 contains 13 residues. V was trimmed by 4 bases and J by 4 bases, leaving 13 bases between them. Per germline, CDR1 GTSNPN and CDR2 SVGIG (reference sequence). Here the CDR3 DNA reads TGTGCCTGGATGACAGGCCCTTCCTATGGCTACACCTTC. It yields the protein CAWMTGPSYGYTF.

The rearrangement links TRBV6-5 to TRBJ2-7; TRBD1 aligns across 11 bases. Germline lookup yields CDR1 MNHEY and CDR2 SVGAGI. Losses at the gene ends were 0 bases for V and 2 bases for J; bases not matched to a gene: 3. The CDR3 has 16 residues. CDR3 protein: CASSYSGTGGPYEQYF. The CDR3, as DNA: TGTGCCAGCAGTTACTCCGGGACAGGGGGTCCCTACGAGCAGTACTTC.

In nucleotides, the CDR3 is TGTGCCTGGAGCGAAAACCTCGGCTATGGCTACACCTTC. Translation gives CAWSENLGYGYTF. The chain uses TRBV30 and TRBJ1-2, with D unclear. Per the germline V gene, CDR1 is GTSNPN and CDR2 is SVGIG (reference sequence). The CDR3 spans 13 residues. The V and J ends lost 3 bases and 4 bases respectively, with 12 bases between them.

The V gene is TRBV19, the J gene TRBJ1-2; 7 bases agree with TRBD1. J lost 4 bases, V lost 6 bases, and 11 bases had no gene match. Germline CDR1 reads LNHDA; CDR2 reads SQIVND (reference sequence). This CDR3 is built from 15 residues. This CDR3 reads CASRGLQGDLYGYTF. The CDR3, as DNA: TGTGCCAGTAGGGGTCTGCAGGGGGACCTCTATGGCTACACCTTC.

This clone showed up just a few times. The chain recombines TRBV29-1 with TRBJ1-1; D is possibly TRBD1 (5 bases). The CDR3 loop spans 10 amino acids. Trimming stripped 7 bases from V and 8 bases from J, with 11 bases between. Germline CDR1 and CDR2: SQVTM and ANQGSEA. CDR3 DNA: TGCAGCGCTGGACATTTAGAAGCTTTCTTT. Its translation is CSAGHLEAFF.

This sequence joins TRBV19 and TRBJ2-7; D remains unclear. V shed 2 bases and J shed 2 bases, with 10 bases lying between them. The CDR3 extends over 14 amino acids. In germline, CDR1 is LNHDA, CDR2 SQIVND (reference sequence). The CDR3 coding sequence is TGTGCCAGTAGTATAAAGGCAGGTGCCTACGAGCAGTACTTC. The encoded protein is CASSIKAGAYEQYF.

The chain links TRBV6-1 to TRBJ2-3; weak D call: TRBD2 (5 bases). CDR1 and CDR2 (germline): MNHNS, SASEGT. V was shortened by 4 bases and J by 3 bases, with 17 bases between the two germline ends. The CDR3 is 16 amino acids. DNA of the CDR3: TGTGCCAGCAGTGTGGGTTCCGGAGGACGAACAGATACGCAGTATTTT. As protein: CASSVGSGGRTDTQYF.

The sample holds a few counts of this clone. In DNA form, the CDR3 reads TGTGCCAGCAGCTTAGTCACACAGACGACTGAAGCTTTCTTT. Translating it yields CASSLVTQTTEAFF. V is TRBV7-9 and J is TRBJ1-1, with D hard to call. The CDR3 loop spans 14 amino acids. Trimming took 1 base from V and 5 from J, leaving 11 bases between them. CDR1 and CDR2 from the germline V gene are SEHNR and FQNEAQ (reference sequence). The variable domain in full, completed from reference TRBV7-9 and TRBJ1-1, reads DTGVSQNPRHKITKRGQNVTFRCDPISEHNRLYWYRQTLGQGPEFLTYFQNEAQLEKSRLLSDRFSAERPKGSFSTLEIQRTEQGDSAMYLCASSLVTQTTEAFFGQGTRLTVV.

The rearrangement uses TRBV4-2 and TRBJ2-7, with TRBD1 as a possible D gene (5 bases). Germline V lookup: CDR1 LGHNA, CDR2 YNFKEQ. This CDR3 has 14 residues. V lost 1 base and J 5 bases, leaving 12 bases between the germline ends. This CDR3 is CASSQGQGANEQYF. The DNA of the CDR3 is TGTGCCAGCAGCCAAGGGCAAGGGGCTAACGAGCAGTACTTC.

The table lists this clone with a count of one. The V call is TRBV11-2, the J call TRBJ2-7, with 9 bases identical to TRBD2. The V and J ends lost 2 bases and 3 bases, in that order; junction bases with no gene match: 5. Germline assignment: CDR1 SGHAT and CDR2 FQNNGV. The CDR3 extends over 15 amino acids. CDR3 region: CASSLSSGSLYEQYF. The CDR3 DNA reads as TGTGCCAGCAGCTTAAGTAGCGGGAGCCTCTACGAGCAGTACTTC.

The gene calls are TRBV6-5 and TRBJ2-7; D possibly corresponds to TRBD2 (6 bases). The V gene lost 4 bases and the J gene lost 3 bases, with 13 bases spanning the gap. There are 14 residues in the CDR3. Germline V gene sequence: CDR1 MNHEY, CDR2 SVGAGI. CDR3 coding DNA: TGTGCCAGCAGTTGGGACTCATCTGACTACGAGCAGTACTTC. Translating it yields CASSWDSSDYEQYF.

The V call is TRBV29-1, the J call TRBJ2-1; D perhaps matches TRBD2 (5 bases). From germline, CDR1 is SQVTM and CDR2 ANQGSEA. The CDR3 covers 16 residues. Trimming removed 3 bases at V and 0 bases at J, with 15 bases between. This chain's CDR3 is CSVDLAEKSSYNEQFF. The CDR3 coding sequence is TGCAGCGTTGACCTAGCCGAGAAGAGCTCCTACAATGAGCAGTTCTTC.

The rearrangement links TRBV6-1 to TRBJ1-5; D ambiguous. V dropped 3 bases and J dropped 4 bases, with 16 bases sitting between them. The V gene's germline CDR1 is MNHNS and CDR2 SASEGT. There are 16 residues in the CDR3. The CDR3 nucleotides read TGTGCCAGCAGTGACTTTTTCGTACGGTTTAATCAGCCCCAGCATTTT. It is translated as CASSDFFVRFNQPQHF.

This chain connects TRBV10-3 to TRBJ2-1, with D possibly TRBD2 on 5 matching bases. V was shortened by 2 bases and J by 7 bases, with 15 bases between the two germline ends. The germline gives CDR1 ENHRY, CDR2 SYGVKD. The CDR3 sequence is 15 residues long. DNA of the CDR3: TGTGCCATCAGTGAGGTAGGGCTAGCCTCTAATGAGCAGTTCTTC. Translation gives CAISEVGLASNEQFF.

The genes are TRBV5-1 and TRBJ2-3; TRBD2 matches 7 bases. Losses at the gene ends were 5 bases for V and 6 bases for J; bases not matched to a gene: 9. CDR3 length: 14 amino acids. CDR1 and CDR2 (germline): SGHRS, YFSETQ. Here the CDR3 DNA reads TGCGCCAGCAGTTTTCGGGAGGTGGGGGATACGCAGTATTTT. Encoded protein: CASSFREVGDTQYF.

The chain combines TRBV7-3 with TRBJ2-7; perhaps TRBD2 as D (6 bases). The V and J ends lost 5 bases and 6 bases respectively, with 17 bases between them. CDR1 is SGHTA and CDR2 is FQGTGA in the germline V gene. The CDR3 has 14 amino acids. The CDR3 bases are TGTGCCAGCAGCCCAGGACTACCCCCGTCCGAGCAGTACTTC. Protein product: CASSPGLPPSEQYF.

The rearrangement joins TRBV7-9 to TRBJ2-7; D remains unclear. The ends were cut back, 3 bases at V and 5 bases at J, with 8 bases in the middle. The CDR3 has 12 amino acids. Germline V CDR1 and CDR2: SEHNR, FQNEAQ (reference sequence). The CDR3: CASSFYQDEQYF. CDR3 nucleotide sequence: TGTGCCAGCAGCTTTTACCAGGACGAGCAGTACTTC.